Below, one T cell receptor (beta chain) is given with its context. Each CDR3 protein gets one entry after TCRdb re-called the 5' RACE reads with MiXCR. Counted here are 250,000 to 400,000 distinct CDR3 sequences, roughly 13% occurring once; the ten biggest clones make up 21%. These data belong to a study of T-cell memory formation after mild COVID-19. Germline values: CDR1 DFQATT, CDR2 SNEGSKA (reference sequence). The V and J ends lost 5 bases and 1 base respectively, with 21 bases between them. This CDR3 is built from 17 residues. The rearrangement uses TRBV20-1 and TRBJ2-4; a weak D match, TRBD2 (7 bases). The origin of this receptor is a man between 18 and 29 years old who had mild COVID-19 (a few samples of this study predate the infection). Cell type and time point are not known. Sequenced material: PBMCs or a T cell subset sorted from them (not recorded which). CDR3 protein: CSAAALGGGSAKNIQYF. Written as DNA, the CDR3 is TGCAGTGCTGCCGCACTTGGCGGGGGCTCTGCCAAAAACATTCAGTACTTC.